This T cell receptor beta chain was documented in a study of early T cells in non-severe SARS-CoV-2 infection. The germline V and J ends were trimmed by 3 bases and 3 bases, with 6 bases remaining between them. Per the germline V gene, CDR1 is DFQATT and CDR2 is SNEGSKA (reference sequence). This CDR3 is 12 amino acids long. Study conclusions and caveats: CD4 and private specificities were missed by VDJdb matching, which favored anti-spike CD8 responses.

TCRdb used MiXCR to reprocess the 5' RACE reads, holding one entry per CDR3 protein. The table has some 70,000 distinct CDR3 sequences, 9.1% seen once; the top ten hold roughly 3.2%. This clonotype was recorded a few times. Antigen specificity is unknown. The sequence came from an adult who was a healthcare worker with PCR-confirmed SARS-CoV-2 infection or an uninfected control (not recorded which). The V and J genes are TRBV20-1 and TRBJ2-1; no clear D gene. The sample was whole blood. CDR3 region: CSASGDYNEQFF. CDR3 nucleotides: TGCAGTGCTAGTGGGGACTACAATGAGCAGTTCTTC.